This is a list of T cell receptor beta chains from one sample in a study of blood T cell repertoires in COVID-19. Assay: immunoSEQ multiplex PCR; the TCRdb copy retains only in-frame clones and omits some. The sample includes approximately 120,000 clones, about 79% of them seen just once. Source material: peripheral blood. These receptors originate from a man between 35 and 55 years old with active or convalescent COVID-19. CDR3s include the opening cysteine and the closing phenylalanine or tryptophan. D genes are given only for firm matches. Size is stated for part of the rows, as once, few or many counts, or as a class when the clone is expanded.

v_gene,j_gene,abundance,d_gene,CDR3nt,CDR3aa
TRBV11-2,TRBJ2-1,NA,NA,TGTGCCAGCAGCTTAGACAGGGTACATGAGCAGTTCTTC,CASSLDRVHEQFF
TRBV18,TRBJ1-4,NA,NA,TGTGCCAGCTCACGGGGCAATGAAAAACTGTTTTTT,CASSRGNEKLFF
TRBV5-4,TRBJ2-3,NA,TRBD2,TGTGCCAGCAACGGGGGGTTGGGTACAGATACGCAGTATTTT,CASNGGLGTDTQYF
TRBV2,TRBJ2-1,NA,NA,TGTGCCAGCAGGGCCGGGACAAACTCATACAATGAGCAGTTCTTC,CASRAGTNSYNEQFF
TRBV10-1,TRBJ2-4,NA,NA,TGCGCCAGCAGTGAGTCTTCGGGGTTAAACAAACTCTCCCTAGCCAAAAACATTCAGTACTTC,CASSESSGLNKLSLAKNIQYF
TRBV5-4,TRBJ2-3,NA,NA,TGTGCCAGCAGCTTGGTCCTAGCGATCCCAGATACGCAGTATTTT,CASSLVLAIPDTQYF
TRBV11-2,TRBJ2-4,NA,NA,TGTGCCAGCAGCCAACCCGGGGCCAAAAACATTCAGTACTTC,CASSQPGAKNIQYF
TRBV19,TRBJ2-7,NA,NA,TGTGCCAGTAGTATCAGCACGCCATCGGGGGAGCAGTACTTC,CASSISTPSGEQYF
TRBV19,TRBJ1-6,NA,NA,TGTGCCAGTAAGACTGCTCAAGAGAGATCACCCCTCCACTTT,CASKTAQERSPLHF
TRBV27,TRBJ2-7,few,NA,TGTGCCAGCAGTTTCCCAGGGGCCTACGAGCAGTACTTC,CASSFPGAYEQYF
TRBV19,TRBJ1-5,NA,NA,TGTGCCTCTTCAGTCCCGGGTTTAGAGGTCAATCAGCCCCAGCATTTT,CASSVPGLEVNQPQHF
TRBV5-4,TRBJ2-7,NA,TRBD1,TGTGCCAGCACGCTCGGGACAGGGGGATCTCCCACGTACTTC,CASTLGTGGSPTYF
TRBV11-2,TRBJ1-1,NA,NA,TGTGCCAGCAGCTTAACGGGGGGCGCGGACACTGAAGCTTTCTTT,CASSLTGGADTEAFF
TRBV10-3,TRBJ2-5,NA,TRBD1,TGTGCCACCCGACAGGGTGAGGGAGAGACCCAGTACTTC,CATRQGEGETQYF
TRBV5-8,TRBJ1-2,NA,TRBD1,TGTGCCAGCAGCCAAGTCGGGACAGGGAATACGGGAGGCTACACCTTC,CASSQVGTGNTGGYTF
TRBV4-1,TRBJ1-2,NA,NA,TGCGCCAGCAGCCAACCGACAGAAATCTATGGCTACACCTTC,CASSQPTEIYGYTF
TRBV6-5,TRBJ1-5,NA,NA,TGTGCCAGCAGTCCCGACAGTCTACAGCCCCAGCATTTT,CASSPDSLQPQHF
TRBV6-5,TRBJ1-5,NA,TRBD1,TGTGCCAGCAGTTACCCGACAGGGGGCGGCAATCAGCCCCAGCATTTT,CASSYPTGGGNQPQHF
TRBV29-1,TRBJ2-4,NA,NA,TGCAGCGTTGATACGGGGGGCGACATTCAGTACTTC,CSVDTGGDIQYF
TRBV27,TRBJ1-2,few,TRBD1,TGTGCCAGCAGTTTATTAGGACAGGGTTACTATGGCTACACCTTC,CASSLLGQGYYGYTF
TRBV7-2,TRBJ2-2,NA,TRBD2,TGTGCCAGCAGTTTAAGAGCGGGACTTAACACCGGGGAGCTGTTTTTT,CASSLRAGLNTGELFF
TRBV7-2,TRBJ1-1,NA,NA,TGTGCCAGCAGCCTTACAGGGAACACTGAAGCTTTCTTT,CASSLTGNTEAFF
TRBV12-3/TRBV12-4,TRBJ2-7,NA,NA,TGTGCCAGCAGTCTACAGGGTTTGCAGTACTTC,CASSLQGLQYF
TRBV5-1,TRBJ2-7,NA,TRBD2,TGCGCCAGCAGCTTGTTAGCGGGGGGTTCCTACGAGCAGTACTTC,CASSLLAGGSYEQYF
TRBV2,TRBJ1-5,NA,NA,TGTGCCAGCAACCGAGGATGGCTACAGGGAGGGGGAAGCAATCAGCCCCAGCATTTT,CASNRGWLQGGGSNQPQHF
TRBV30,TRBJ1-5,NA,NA,TGTGCCTGGAGGAGACAGAATTCAGGTCAGCCCCAGCATTTT,CAWRRQNSGQPQHF
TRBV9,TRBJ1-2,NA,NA,TGTGCCAGCAGCGGCCTAGACTATGGCTACACCTTC,CASSGLDYGYTF
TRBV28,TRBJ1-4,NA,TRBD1,TGTGCCAGCAGTTTGAACAGGGGTGAAAAACTGTTTTTT,CASSLNRGEKLFF
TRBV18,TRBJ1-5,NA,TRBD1,TGTGCCAGCTCACCACTTTCGACAGGGGATCAGCCCCAGCATTTT,CASSPLSTGDQPQHF
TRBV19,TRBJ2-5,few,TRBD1,TGTGCCAGTAGTATACGAGGGACAGGGTACTCGGTGGAGACCCAGTACTTC,CASSIRGTGYSVETQYF
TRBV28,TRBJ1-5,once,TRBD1,TGTGCCAGCAGAGCCGGGACAGGGGACCCCCGGTATAGCAATCAGCCCCAGCATTTT,CASRAGTGDPRYSNQPQHF
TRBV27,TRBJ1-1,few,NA,TGTGCCAGCAGTTCTGTAAACACTGAAGCTTTCTTT,CASSSVNTEAFF
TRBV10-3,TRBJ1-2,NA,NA,TGTGCCATCAGTGAAAAGGGGCCTCCCTGGGGCTACACCTTC,CAISEKGPPWGYTF
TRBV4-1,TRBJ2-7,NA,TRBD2,TGCGCCAGCAGCCACCCCCCGACTAGCGGGTACGAGCAGTACTTC,CASSHPPTSGYEQYF
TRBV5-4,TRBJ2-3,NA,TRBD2,TGTGCCAGCAGCTCGAGAGGACTAGCTGGGGCAGATACGCAGTATTTT,CASSSRGLAGADTQYF
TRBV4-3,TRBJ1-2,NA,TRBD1,TGCGCCAGCAGCCAAGCCCTCACAGGGGCGGGCTATGGCTACACCTTC,CASSQALTGAGYGYTF
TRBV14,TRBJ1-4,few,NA,TGTGCCAGCAGCCAAGGATCCTACGTTGCAACTAATGAAAAACTGTTTTTT,CASSQGSYVATNEKLFF
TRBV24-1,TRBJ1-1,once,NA,TGTGCCACCAGTTCCCGCGCCAGGGAGGCTGAAGCTTTCTTT,CATSSRAREAEAFF
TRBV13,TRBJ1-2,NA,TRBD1,TGTGCCAGCAGCGGACGAGGACAGGCGCCCAACTATGGCTACACCTTC,CASSGRGQAPNYGYTF
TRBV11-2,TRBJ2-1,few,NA,TGTGCCAGCAGCCCTTACGGGAACCTTAATGAGAAGTTCTTC,CASSPYGNLNEKFF
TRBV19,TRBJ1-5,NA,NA,TGTGCCAGTACCAACAGGGAAAGCAATCAGCCCCAGCATTTT,CASTNRESNQPQHF
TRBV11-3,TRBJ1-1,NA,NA,TGTGCCAGCAGCCGCGGCGTGAACACTGAAGCTTTCTTT,CASSRGVNTEAFF
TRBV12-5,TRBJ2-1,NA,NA,TGTGCTAGTGGTTTGGGCCTCGGCGGGAATGACAATGAGCAGTTCTTC,CASGLGLGGNDNEQFF
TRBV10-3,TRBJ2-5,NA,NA,TGTGCCATCAGTGTCCAGGGGCCGGGGGAGACCCAGTACTTC,CAISVQGPGETQYF
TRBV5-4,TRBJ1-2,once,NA,TGTGCCAGCAGCTTGGTAGCAGGGTATGGCTACACCTTC,CASSLVAGYGYTF
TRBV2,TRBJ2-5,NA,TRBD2,TGTGCCAGCAGGCAGCGGGAGGCCCAAGAGACCCAGTACTTC,CASRQREAQETQYF